This T cell receptor (beta chain) originates from a study of chemoradiotherapy in HPV16-positive cancers. This CDR3 has 16 residues. Germline V CDR1 and CDR2: SGHDT, YYEEEE. After removal of 4 bases from V and 3 bases from J, the junction contained 9 bases not matched to a gene. Over chemoradiotherapy, repertoires were sampled more than once. Findings and limits, study-wide: Non-HPV-specific T cells did not expand in tumors during treatment, whereas candidate HPV-specific clones and E7-related motifs did. In HPV16-positive patients, HPV-responsive T-cell expansion tracked better recurrence-free survival. Functional assays defining HPV-specific T cells used only a couple of HPV16-positive patients.

The repertoire was sequenced with immunoSEQ multiplex PCR; TCRdb's copy has only in-frame clones and lacks some. This sample has approximately 58,000 clones, with 90% found just once. This clone was recorded only once. The antigen remains unidentified. The TCR sequence derives from a human donor with HPV-associated anogenital cancer. The chain employs TRBV5-6 and TRBJ2-3; 9 positions match TRBD2. Source: blood, taken from a patient who underwent chemoradiotherapy. Here the CDR3 DNA reads TGTGCCAGCAGCCTCCGCTTAGCGGGAGTGACAGATACGCAGTATTTT. This sequence encodes CASSLRLAGVTDTQYF.